The 25 T cell receptor beta chains listed next were all sequenced from one sample in a study of blood T cell repertoires in COVID-19. Sequencing used immunoSEQ multiplex PCR; TCRdb keeps in-frame clones, though not all of them. The sample has about 410,000 clones, approximately 90% seen once. The sample taken for sequencing was peripheral blood. These receptors all come from a woman between 40 and 55 years old with COVID-19, enrolled during active disease.

This chain uses TRBV4-3 with TRBJ2-7, with D tentatively TRBD1 (5 bases). This CDR3 has 15 amino acids. Deletions cut 0 bases from V and 5 bases from J, with 14 bases between. Germline V gene sequence: CDR1 LGHNA, CDR2 YSLEER. This CDR3 is CASSQEWSGAHEQYF. The CDR3 bases are TGCGCCAGCAGCCAAGAGTGGTCTGGGGCGCACGAGCAGTACTTC.

V is TRBV9 and J is TRBJ1-3; D remains unclear. CDR1 and CDR2 (germline): SGDLS, YYNGEE. This CDR3 contains 16 residues. V was pared by 3 bases and J by 1 base, with 14 bases between. For the CDR3, the DNA is TGTGCCAGCAGCGGGTGGACGGGAAAGTCTGGAAACACCATATATTTT. This translates into CASSGWTGKSGNTIYF.

The V gene is TRBV27, the J gene TRBJ2-1; a possible D gene is TRBD1 (6 bases). CDR1 and CDR2 (germline): MNHEY, SMNVEV (reference sequence). This CDR3 comprises 15 residues. V was pared by 6 bases and J by 2 bases, with 14 bases between. In DNA form, the CDR3 reads TGTGCCAGCAGCTTCGACAGGCCGACCTACAATGAGCAGTTCTTC. This translates into CASSFDRPTYNEQFF.

The chain uses TRBV3-1 (or the pseudogene TRBV3-2) and TRBJ1-4; D gene ambiguous. V lost 3 bases to trimming and J lost 3 bases, with 8 bases between them. CDR3 size: 14 residues. Germline CDR1 and CDR2: LGHDT and YNNKEL (reference sequence). The CDR3 bases are TGTGCCAGCAGCCAGAGACAAGCTAATGAAAAACTGTTTTTT. This sequence encodes CASSQRQANEKLFF.

This clone came up once. This rearrangement joins TRBV3-1 (or the pseudogene TRBV3-2) to TRBJ2-7, with 8 bases matching TRBD2. Germline trimming cut 1 base from V and 4 bases from J; bases unmatched to any gene: 12. Germline CDR1 is LGHDT and CDR2 is YNNKEL (reference sequence). The CDR3 extends over 17 amino acids. This CDR3 is CASSQVPGTSGGYEQYF. In DNA form, the CDR3 reads TGTGCCAGCAGCCAAGTGCCAGGGACTAGTGGGGGGTACGAGCAGTACTTC.

The chain carries TRBV7-9 and TRBJ2-7, with D perhaps TRBD1 (5 bases). This CDR3 has 15 residues. The V gene's germline CDR1 is SEHNR and CDR2 FQNEAQ (reference sequence). V was shortened by 5 bases and J by 2 bases, with 16 bases between the two germline ends. Here the CDR3 DNA reads TGTGCCAGCAGCAACGATGCAGGGTTTGCCTACGAGCAGTACTTC. Protein product: CASSNDAGFAYEQYF.

This sequence joins TRBV4-1 and TRBJ2-7; 7 nucleotides agree with TRBD2. J was trimmed by 3 bases and V by 3 bases; bases with no gene match: 26. The CDR3 totals 21 residues. Germline CDR1 MGHRA, CDR2 YSYEKL. CDR3 coding DNA: TGCGCCAGCAGCCAGGGGGGGGAATTTCTGATTGGGCCATTACCCTACTACGAGCAGTACTTC. Its translation is CASSQGGEFLIGPLPYYEQYF.

This chain uses TRBV4-1 with TRBJ1-6; weak D call: TRBD1 (5 bases). The germline V and J ends were trimmed by 0 bases and 12 bases, with 12 bases remaining between them. Looked up from germline, CDR1 is MGHRA and CDR2 is YSYEKL. This CDR3 has 14 residues. The CDR3 coding sequence is TGCGCCAGCAGCCAAGATTGGGTCGGGGGACCCCTCCACTTT. Translated: CASSQDWVGGPLHF.

The rearrangement links TRBV5-1 to TRBJ1-1; no reliable D call. Germline V gene data show CDR1 as SGHRS and CDR2 as YFSETQ. The CDR3 extends over 12 amino acids. Trimming removed 0 bases at V and 6 bases at J, with 6 bases between. The CDR3 loop reads CASSLEGAEAFF. DNA of the CDR3: TGCGCCAGCAGCTTGGAAGGAGCTGAAGCTTTCTTT.

This rearrangement joins TRBV5-8 to TRBJ2-3; tentative D call: TRBD2 (5 bases). Trimming shortened V by 2 bases and J by 4 bases, and 8 bases separated the two germline ends. This CDR3 has 13 residues. The germline CDR1 and CDR2 sequences are SGHTS and YDEGEE. The CDR3 DNA is TGTGCCAGCAGCTTTCACGGGGCAGATACGCAGTATTTT. Residues: CASSFHGADTQYF.

The V gene is TRBV5-4, the J gene TRBJ2-1; D gene uncertain. The CDR3 spans 14 residues. V was pared by 0 bases and J by 3 bases, with 7 bases between. Per the germline V gene, CDR1 is SGHNT and CDR2 is YYREEE (reference sequence). The CDR3 region is CASSLAEDYNEQFF. CDR3 coding DNA: TGTGCCAGCAGCTTGGCCGAGGACTACAATGAGCAGTTCTTC.

This chain links TRBV6-2 or TRBV6-3 with TRBJ1-5; D is possibly TRBD1 (5 bases). Germline V CDR1 and CDR2: MNHEY, SVGEGT. This CDR3 has 15 amino acids. The V gene lost 4 bases and the J gene lost 1 base, with 11 bases spanning the gap. DNA for the CDR3: TGTGCCAGCAGTTCTTGGGGACTGAGCAATCAGCCCCAGCATTTT. This gives the protein CASSSWGLSNQPQHF.

V is TRBV18 and J is TRBJ1-1, with 8 bases lining up with TRBD1. This CDR3 contains 15 residues. Looked up from germline, CDR1 is KGHSH and CDR2 is LQKENI. The ends lost 1 base at V and 6 bases at J; junction bases unmatched: 7. This CDR3 reads CASSPRRGQEAEAFF. CDR3 DNA: TGTGCCAGCTCACCACGTCGGGGACAGGAGGCTGAAGCTTTCTTT.

This chain connects TRBV5-1 to TRBJ1-4, with TRBD1 identical over 7 bases. The V and J ends lost 4 bases and 8 bases, in that order; junction bases with no gene match: 8. The CDR3 has 14 amino acids. Germline V gene lookup returns CDR1 SGHRS and CDR2 YFSETQ. The CDR3 region is CASSQGQRGEKLFF. CDR3 sequence (DNA): TGCGCCAGCAGCCAGGGACAGCGAGGGGAAAAACTGTTTTTT.

The V call is TRBV28, the J call TRBJ1-3; 12 positions match TRBD1. Germline V gene data show CDR1 as MDHEN and CDR2 as SYDVKM. This CDR3 has 16 amino acids. J was trimmed by 6 bases and V by 5 bases; bases with no gene match: 8. The CDR3 coding sequence is TGTGCCAGCAGTCCCGCGGGGACAGGGGGCGAAAACACCATATATTTT. This sequence encodes CASSPAGTGGENTIYF.

The rearrangement links TRBV27 to TRBJ2-1; 11 bases agree with TRBD1. Trimming removed 3 bases from V and 10 bases from J; junction bases left unmatched: 11. Looked up from germline, CDR1 is MNHEY and CDR2 is SMNVEV (reference sequence). The CDR3 is 16 residues long. DNA for the CDR3: TGTGCCAGCAGTTTCACCGGGACAGGGGGATTCGGGGAGCAGTTCTTC. Translating it yields CASSFTGTGGFGEQFF.

The V and J genes are TRBV6-6 and TRBJ2-3; no definite D call. The V gene's germline CDR1 is MNHNY and CDR2 SVGAGI (reference sequence). Trimming took off 4 bases at V and 2 bases at J, with 7 bases between the two ends. CDR3 length: 13 amino acids. The CDR3 DNA sequence: TGTGCCAGCAGTTCCCTAGTCACAGATACGCAGTATTTT. Residues: CASSSLVTDTQYF.

The chain is built from TRBV28 and TRBJ1-2; no clear D gene. The germline V gene has CDR1 MDHEN and CDR2 SYDVKM. The germline V and J ends were trimmed by 6 bases and 1 base, with 9 bases remaining between them. The CDR3 is 13 amino acids. The chain's CDR3 is CASRESINYGYTF. The CDR3 bases are TGTGCCAGCAGGGAGTCAATTAACTATGGCTACACCTTC.

The rearrangement uses TRBV6-5 and TRBJ1-2; a weak D match, TRBD1 (6 bases). Germline loops: CDR1 MNHEY, CDR2 SVGAGI. V shed 5 bases and J shed 2 bases, with 9 bases lying between them. The CDR3 is 13 residues long. The CDR3 DNA follows: TGTGCCAGCAGTCGGACAGCCAACTATGGCTACACCTTC. Its protein product is CASSRTANYGYTF.

The rearrangement links TRBV2 to TRBJ2-6; D unclear. CDR1 and CDR2 from the germline V gene are SNHLY and FYNNEI. V shed 3 bases and J shed 0 bases, with 6 bases lying between them. There are 15 residues in the CDR3. CDR3 DNA sequence: TGTGCCAGCAGTGAGTCTTACTCTGGGGCCAACGTCCTGACTTTC. As protein: CASSESYSGANVLTF.

Comments on this clone: One junction end does not reproduce the germline sequence, and a read error may be involved. The chain couples TRBV7-7 to TRBJ2-5; maybe TRBD2 (6 bases). CDR1 is SSHAT, CDR2 FNYEAQ, per germline (reference sequence). This CDR3 contains 17 residues. CDR3 loop: CASSLRGDSGIQETQYF. The DNA for the CDR3 is TGTGCTAGCAGCTTAAGAGGCGATAGCGGAATCCAAGAGACCCAGTACTTC.

In this sample, this clone turned up once. This chain uses TRBV27 with TRBJ1-3; TRBD1 is a possible D gene (6 bases). V lost 5 bases and J lost 4, with 12 bases in between. Germline assignment: CDR1 MNHEY and CDR2 SMNVEV (reference sequence). There are 14 residues in the CDR3. Here the CDR3 DNA reads TGTGCCAGCAGTGACGTGGGGGCCGGAAACACCATATATTTT. Its protein is CASSDVGAGNTIYF.

The chain employs TRBV12-3 or TRBV12-4 and TRBJ1-2; D call uncertain. V lost 1 base, J lost 7 bases, and 10 bases lay in between. CDR3 length: 13 residues. The CDR3 loop reads CASSLEESGGYTF. The CDR3 coding sequence is TGTGCCAGCAGTTTAGAGGAGTCGGGTGGCTACACCTTC.

V is TRBV7-2 and J is TRBJ1-6, with a tentative D call TRBD1 (6 bases). CDR3 length: 17 amino acids. V lost 5 bases and J lost 8, with 22 bases in between. The V gene's germline CDR1 is SGHTA and CDR2 FQGNSA. CDR3 residues: CASSLPVGAGRDSPLHF. The CDR3, as DNA: TGTGCCAGCAGCCTACCAGTGGGGGCCGGAAGGGATTCACCCCTCCACTTT. Complete variable domain (other parts from reference TRBV7-2 and TRBJ1-6): GAGVSQSPSNKVTEKGKDVELRCDPISGHTALYWYRQSLGQGLEFLIYFQGNSAPDKSGLPSDRFSAERTGGSVSTLTIQRTQQEDSAVYLCASSLPVGAGRDSPLHFGNGTRLTVT.

The J gene is TRBJ2-7, the V gene TRBV7-3, with unresolved D. The CDR3 extends over 14 amino acids. Trimming removed 1 base at V and 8 bases at J, with 15 bases between. Germline values: CDR1 SGHTA, CDR2 FQGTGA. The chain's CDR3 is CASSLRPSGAQQYF. The CDR3 DNA reads as TGTGCCAGCAGCTTAAGACCCTCCGGAGCCCAGCAGTACTTC.